This T cell receptor beta chain is drawn from a study of metastatic and nonmetastatic thyroid tumors. Study-level information: Across blood and tumor or nodule tissue, repertoires from malignant and benign thyroid patients were compared with one another. Study-level results: Compared with benign nodules, malignant thyroid tumors were reported to have significantly higher TCR beta diversity in both blood and tumor.

Using MiXCR, TCRdb reanalyzed the PCR reads. The table has 40,000 or so clones, 26% seen once. Remarks on this clone: Its antigen is not known.

Germline-derived CDR1 and CDR2 are MNHNS and SASEGT. There are 15 residues in the CDR3. V was cut by 1 base and J by 4 bases, with 13 bases left in between. All patients reached thyroid surgery having received no treatment beforehand. This chain links TRBV6-1 with TRBJ1-2; D is possibly TRBD1 (6 bases). Sequencing was done on a sample of blood. The TCR was taken from a female donor with papillary thyroid cancer or a benign thyroid nodule (not recorded which). Some clones in this sample may be carry-over from other donors' samples. CDR3 sequence: CASSEGGGGGYGYTF. CDR3 nucleotide sequence: TGTGCCAGCAGTGAAGGCGGGGGCGGTGGCTATGGCTACACCTTC.